This T cell receptor (beta chain) was observed in a study of T cell responses to AZD1222 COVID-19 vaccine. Overall study findings and caveats: CD4 TCRs associated with vaccination spanned spike, dominating at 160-218 and 743-854. Every sample of the repertoires postdated the peak T cell response. Most donors were white British and more were female, and clonal diversity was possibly underestimated.

This CDR3 has 15 amino acids. V was cut by 4 bases and J by 5 bases, with 15 bases left in between. Looked up from germline, CDR1 is LNHNV and CDR2 is YYDKDF (reference sequence). Samples with a second dose at about 4 or about 12 weeks were pooled together. In the case of this clone: What it recognizes is unknown.

TCRdb's copy holds only in-frame clones and misses some; the assay was immunoSEQ multiplex PCR. The table has about 140,000 clones, roughly nine tenths seen once. The rearrangement uses TRBV15 and TRBJ2-1; perhaps TRBD1 as D (6 bases). The clonotype was recovered from an adult who received the AZD1222 COVID-19 vaccine. Sequenced here: peripheral blood, sampled 28 days after the second AZD1222 dose. The CDR3 region is CATSIGTTAHNEQFF. CDR3 sequence (DNA): TGTGCCACCAGCATTGGGACAACCGCCCACAATGAGCAGTTCTTC.